Shown below are 26 T cell receptor beta chains from a single sample sequenced in a study of blood T cells in healthy people across ages. Then a second PCR, running roughly 6 to 11 cycles, was carried out with a sample-barcoded 5' primer and a J-beta primer mix. TCRdb re-called the 5' RACE reads through MiXCR, storing one row per CDR3 protein. The sample has roughly 800,000 distinct CDR3 sequences; around 36% are singletons. Source material: blood. The source of these receptors is a man in his late teens or twenties in good health.

This clonotype was observed a handful of times. This sequence joins TRBV12-3 or TRBV12-4 and TRBJ2-5, with D unresolved. This CDR3 is 14 amino acids long. Trimming took off 7 bases at V and 11 bases at J, with 23 bases between the two ends. The CDR3 here is CASTALRPLNEQYF. In nucleotides, the CDR3 is TGTGCCAGCACCGCACTCCGACCACTCAATGAGCAGTACTTC.

This clonotype appeared a few times. The gene calls are TRBV20-1 and TRBJ2-2; the match to TRBD2 covers 12 bases. J gave up 4 bases and V 0 bases, and 12 bases lay outside the gene matches. This CDR3 is 19 amino acids long. Germline assignment: CDR1 DFQATT and CDR2 SNEGSKA (reference sequence). The CDR3 region has the DNA TGCAGTGCTAGAGATAGGGCTAGCGGGGGGGCCGATCGCACCGGGGAGCTGTTTTTT. Its translation is CSARDRASGGADRTGELFF.

The chain employs TRBV20-1 and TRBJ1-4, with 9 bases that match TRBD1. The CDR3 is made up of 14 amino acids. CDR1 is DFQATT and CDR2 is SNEGSKA in the germline V gene (reference sequence). V trimming: 2 bases; J trimming: 7 bases; junction bases outside the gene matches: 5. DNA for the CDR3: TGCAGTGCTAGACACAACAGGGGGCTTGAAAAACTGTTTTTT. This encodes CSARHNRGLEKLFF.

The rearrangement links TRBV7-9 to TRBJ2-5, with 7 nucleotides matching TRBD1. V lost 3 bases, J lost 11 bases, and 15 bases stayed unmatched. The germline CDR1 and CDR2 sequences are SEHNR and FQNEAQ (reference sequence). This CDR3 comprises 15 residues. CDR3 nucleotides: TGTGCCAGCAGCTTCGACAGGGTCCCCTACAATGAGCAGTACTTC. Its protein is CASSFDRVPYNEQYF.

Comment on this clonotype: A much larger clone lies one base from this, so it may be a read error. In nucleotides, the CDR3 is TGTGCCAGCAGTTTAGATTTCTCATCCTCAGATACGCGGTATTTT. Protein product: CASSLDFSSSDTRYF. The chain uses TRBV12-3 or TRBV12-4 and TRBJ2-3; D remains ambiguous. This CDR3 region has 15 residues.

V usage is TRBV5-1 and J usage is TRBJ1-1; TRBD1 matches at 11 bases. This CDR3 is 15 amino acids long. Germline trimming cut 6 bases from V and 1 base from J; bases unmatched to any gene: 5. CDR1 and CDR2 from the germline V gene are SGHRS and YFSETQ. This CDR3 is CASKGQGEANTEAFF. The CDR3 DNA sequence: TGCGCCAGCAAGGGACAGGGGGAAGCGAACACTGAAGCTTTCTTT.

V and J are TRBV6-2 or TRBV6-3 and TRBJ2-1; D is unclear. Germline V gene data show CDR1 as MNHEY and CDR2 as SVGEGT. This CDR3 is built from 12 residues. Trimming removed 6 bases from V and 13 bases from J, with 16 bases in between. This CDR3 is CASSYGQETQFF. CDR3 in DNA: TGTGCCAGCAGCTACGGCCAAGAGACCCAGTTCTTC.

There are a few counts of this clonotype. In DNA form, the CDR3 reads TGTGCCAGCAGGTTTCCGAGGGGGAACACTGAAGCTTTCTTT. Translating gives CASRFPRGNTEAFF. The rearrangement links TRBV7-9 to TRBJ1-1; possibly TRBD1 for D (5 bases). The germline CDR1 and CDR2 sequences are SEHNR and FQNEAQ (reference sequence). V lost 6 bases and J 1 base, leaving 12 bases between the germline ends. The CDR3 runs 14 residues.

The V and J genes are TRBV6-6 and TRBJ2-5, with 7 bases that match TRBD1. CDR3 length: 17 residues. CDR1 MNHNY and CDR2 SVGAGI come from the germline V gene (reference sequence). After removal of 2 bases from V and 2 bases from J, the junction contained 11 bases not matched to a gene. CDR3 nucleotides: TGTGCCAGCAGTTACCCTTCATACAGGGGTTTTCAAGAGACCCAGTACTTC. This translates into CASSYPSYRGFQETQYF.

The rearrangement joins TRBV5-1 to TRBJ2-1, with 7 nucleotides matching TRBD1. This CDR3 is built from 20 residues. V shed 0 bases and J 13 bases; nucleotides not matched to a gene: 28. Per germline, CDR1 SGHRS and CDR2 YFSETQ. CDR3 residues: CASSLGISFWDRSHQETQFF. The DNA for the CDR3 is TGCGCCAGCAGCTTGGGGATATCGTTCTGGGACAGAAGTCATCAAGAGACCCAGTTCTTC.

V usage is TRBV3-1 and J usage is TRBJ2-5; the D call may be TRBD1 or TRBD2 (5 bases each). V lost 5 bases and J 1 base, leaving 8 bases between the germline ends. The CDR3 is 13 residues long. CDR1 is LGHDT and CDR2 is YNNKEL in the germline V gene (reference sequence). This chain's CDR3 is CASSMGTQETQYF. The CDR3 DNA reads as TGTGCCAGCAGCATGGGGACCCAAGAGACCCAGTACTTC.

In its sample, this clonotype was seen many times. The rearrangement joins TRBV12-3 or TRBV12-4 to TRBJ1-2; no clear D. The CDR3 is 14 amino acids. Between the trimmed V and J ends, which lost 8 bases and 2 bases, there was a span of 15 bases. The CDR3 protein is CASVSRAVNYGYTF. The CDR3 DNA follows: TGTGCCAGCGTCTCCCGGGCCGTCAACTATGGCTACACCTTC.

The V gene is TRBV4-1, the J gene TRBJ1-2; no definite D call. Germline V gene lookup returns CDR1 MGHRA and CDR2 YSYEKL. There are 15 residues in the CDR3. Trimming took 0 bases from V and 4 from J, leaving 12 bases between them. The CDR3: CASSQDGSAFYGYTF. DNA for the CDR3: TGCGCCAGCAGCCAAGACGGCAGTGCCTTCTATGGCTACACCTTC.

About this clonotype: A much more abundant neighbour one base away suggests this may be a read error. This chain uses TRBV10-3 with TRBJ2-3; 7 bases map to TRBD1. Germline V gives CDR1 ENHRY, CDR2 SYGVKD. The V and J ends lost 4 bases and 2 bases, in that order; junction bases with no gene match: 6. The CDR3 has 15 residues. CDR3 DNA sequence: TGTGCCATCAGTGGAGGGGGCGCCCCCACAGATACGCAGTATTTT. Its protein is CAISGGGAPTDTQYF.

The rearrangement links TRBV7-2 to TRBJ2-5; TRBD1 aligns across 8 bases. This CDR3 contains 14 residues. V gave up 5 bases and J gave up 6 bases; unmatched junction bases: 8. Germline V gene data show CDR1 as SGHTA and CDR2 as FQGNSA. The CDR3 DNA sequence: TGTGCCAGCAGCCCGCGACAGGGGCAGCAGACCCAGTACTTC. Amino acids: CASSPRQGQQTQYF.

This clonotype was seen a handful of times. This sequence joins TRBV20-1 and TRBJ2-1; 12 positions agree with TRBD2. The J segment lost 8 bases and the V segment lost 2 bases, leaving 13 bases of the junction unmatched. The CDR3 loop spans 17 amino acids. Germline-derived CDR1 and CDR2 are DFQATT and SNEGSKA (reference sequence). The CDR3 nucleotides read TGCAGTGCTAGAAGACAGTCTGGACTAGCGGGGACCGATGAGCAGTTCTTC. Translated, it gives CSARRQSGLAGTDEQFF.

The chain uses TRBV6-5 and TRBJ1-1; D may be TRBD1 (6 bases). V was trimmed by 0 bases and J by 7 bases, leaving 15 bases between them. Germline V gene sequence: CDR1 MNHEY, CDR2 SVGAGI. The CDR3 spans 15 residues. The DNA for the CDR3 is TGTGCCAGCAGTTACTCGGCTTTGGGAGGGGGTGAAGCTTTCTTT. As protein: CASSYSALGGGEAFF.

This sequence joins TRBV6-6 and TRBJ1-1; D may be TRBD1 (5 bases). Germline-derived CDR1 and CDR2 are MNHNY and SVGAGI (reference sequence). CDR3 length: 14 amino acids. The germline V and J ends were trimmed by 6 bases and 4 bases, with 15 bases remaining between them. DNA for the CDR3: TGTGCCAGCAGACAAGGAGGGGTGGGCACTGAAGCTTTCTTT. Translating gives CASRQGGVGTEAFF.

This clonotype was recorded many times. The chain has TRBV5-1 and TRBJ2-3, with D maybe TRBD2 (5 bases). Between the trimmed V and J ends, which lost 1 base and 6 bases, there was a span of 15 bases. The CDR3 contains 15 residues. Germline values: CDR1 SGHRS, CDR2 YFSETQ. The CDR3 spells CASSLIGETPDTQYF. The DNA for the CDR3 is TGCGCCAGCAGCTTGATCGGGGAGACCCCGGATACGCAGTATTTT.

This chain uses TRBV12-3 or TRBV12-4 with TRBJ1-6, with D uncertain. Trimming removed 7 bases from V and 5 bases from J, with 12 bases in between. This CDR3 is 14 amino acids long. In DNA, the CDR3 is TGTGCCAGCACCAAAGGACTGGATAATTCACCCCTCCACTTT. It translates to CASTKGLDNSPLHF.

This clonotype was recorded a few times. The rearrangement joins TRBV12-3 or TRBV12-4 to TRBJ2-5; 7 bases fit TRBD2. The V gene end was trimmed by 5 bases and the J gene end by 3 bases; junction bases not matched to a gene: 6. The CDR3 length is 14 residues. DNA for the CDR3: TGTGCCAGCAGTGCACCCCTAGCGGAAGAGACCCAGTACTTC. The encoded protein is CASSAPLAEETQYF.

The chain joins TRBV5-4 to TRBJ2-5; D unclear. This CDR3 has 13 amino acids. V dropped 4 bases and J dropped 2 bases, with 9 bases sitting between them. Germline lookup yields CDR1 SGHNT and CDR2 YYREEE (reference sequence). CDR3 bases: TGTGCCAGCAGCATACCCTCACAAGAGACCCAGTACTTC. Protein sequence: CASSIPSQETQYF.

On this clonotype: At one end the junction does not follow the germline gene, possibly because of a read error. The CDR3 bases are TGCAGGGCTAGAGAACCAGGAACCGAAGCTTTCTTT. Translated, it gives CRAREPGTEAFF. The chain has TRBV20-1 and TRBJ1-1; D is unclear. The CDR3 extends over 12 amino acids. Germline V lookup: CDR1 DFQATT, CDR2 SNEGSKA (reference sequence).

The V gene is TRBV5-4, the J gene TRBJ2-3; tentatively, D is TRBD1 (6 bases). Germline V gives CDR1 SGHNT, CDR2 YYREEE (reference sequence). This CDR3 has 15 amino acids. Trimming removed 3 bases from V and 0 bases from J, with 11 bases in between. CDR3 in DNA: TGTGCCAGCAGCTCAAACAGGGATAGCACAGATACGCAGTATTTT. Translation: CASSSNRDSTDTQYF. The full variable domain, rest sourced from reference TRBV5-4 and TRBJ2-3, is ETGVTQSPTHLIKTRGQQVTLRCSSQSGHNTVSWYQQALGQGPQFIFQYYREEENGRGNFPPRFSGLQFPNYSSELNVNALELDDSALYLCASSSNRDSTDTQYFGPGTRLTVL.

The genes are TRBV12-3 or TRBV12-4 and TRBJ2-3; D may be TRBD1 (6 bases). Deletions cut 5 bases from V and 0 bases from J, with 12 bases between. The CDR3 runs 15 residues. CDR3 sequence (DNA): TGTGCCAGCAGTAGGAGCGGACAGAGCACAGATACGCAGTATTTT. As protein: CASSRSGQSTDTQYF.

This CDR3 reads CAGNPGTGKAFF. CDR3 nucleotide sequence: TGTGCCGGCAACCCGGGGACGGGAAAAGCTTTCTTT. The V gene is TRBV12-3 or TRBV12-4, the J gene TRBJ1-1; perhaps TRBD1 as D (5 bases). The V end was cut by 11 bases, the J end by 9 bases, with 19 bases between. This CDR3 comprises 12 residues.